This entry describes one T cell receptor (beta chain). Its target is unknown. Germline V lookup: CDR1 SGDLS, CDR2 YYNGEE. Trimming took 0 bases from V and 6 from J; bases not matched to a gene: 7. This CDR3 spans 15 amino acids. Amplification used 60 Vbeta primers and 13 Jbeta primers. TCRdb's table, derived via immunoSEQ multiplex PCR, lists solely in-frame clones and lacks some. The data contain about 120,000 clones, around 74% of them singletons. This specimen belongs to a study of cytomegalovirus exposure and HLA in healthy donors. Study at large: An earlier analysis identified 110 million or so unique TCR beta sequences in some 180 million T cells. Study-wide results and limits: Researchers counted roughly 160 TCR beta chains as cytomegalovirus-associated. Most TCR sequences were uncommon, yet certain public TCRs appeared in many donors.

When sampled, the donors appeared nominally healthy, though they likely had unrecorded immune exposures. The sequencing sample was made of PBMCs. The clonotype was recovered from a male donor in good health and CMV-seronegative. This rearrangement joins TRBV9 to TRBJ2-3, with 7 bases identical to TRBD2. The CDR3: CASSVVGLGSDTQYF. In nucleotides, the CDR3 is TGTGCCAGCAGCGTAGTAGGACTAGGGTCCGATACGCAGTATTTT.